This is a list of T cell receptor beta chains from one sample in a study of blood T cell repertoires in COVID-19. Libraries were prepared by immunoSEQ multiplex PCR; TCRdb keeps only in-frame clonotypes and omits some of them. Among about 110,000 clones, about four fifths were seen once, and the ten largest hold about 14%. Sequenced material: peripheral blood. Receptors originate from a woman aged 60-75 years with acute or convalescent COVID-19. The CDR3 runs from the conserved cysteine through the conserved F or W. D genes are given only for firm matches. Clone size is stated in some rows and not others, as once, few, many or a class when expanded.

-,-,TRBJ1-2,TRBV10-2,14,CASTVQGLVRGYTF,TGCGCCAGCACGGTCCAGGGCCTGGTGCGAGGCTACACCTTC
TRBD2,-,TRBJ2-1,TRBV2,14,CASTLIAGINEQFF,TGTGCCAGCACCCTTATAGCGGGGATCAATGAGCAGTTCTTC
-,-,TRBJ1-1,TRBV6-5,12,CAGATGNTEAFF,TGTGCCGGGGCGACAGGGAACACTGAAGCTTTCTTT
-,few,TRBJ2-3,TRBV5-5,17,CASSVTLVAGGTDTQYF,TGTGCCAGCAGCGTGACCCTCGTAGCAGGGGGGACAGATACGCAGTATTTT
-,-,TRBJ1-2,TRBV6-5,15,CASRAWDGGSYGYTF,TGTGCCAGCAGGGCCTGGGACGGGGGGTCCTATGGCTACACCTTC
TRBD1,once,TRBJ1-5,TRBV2,14,CASSDLDRSQPQHF,TGTGCCAGCAGTGATCTGGACAGGTCTCAGCCCCAGCATTTT
TRBD1,-,TRBJ2-2,TRBV6-6,15,CASSRQTGGTGELFF,TGTGCCAGCAGTCGCCAAACAGGGGGAACCGGGGAGCTGTTTTTT
TRBD1,-,TRBJ2-5,TRBV7-2,14,CASSLARGRETQYF,TGTGCCAGCAGCTTAGCGAGGGGGCGGGAGACCCAGTACTTC
TRBD1,once,TRBJ1-6,TRBV10-3,16,CAISLNLQGGNSPLHF,TGTGCCATCAGCTTAAACCTACAGGGGGGGAATTCACCCCTCCACTTT
TRBD2,-,TRBJ2-1,TRBV18,14,CASSQEGLNNEQFF,TGTGCCAGCTCACAGGAGGGACTAAACAATGAGCAGTTCTTC
-,-,TRBJ2-7,TRBV9,14,CASSVGSGLREQYF,TGTGCCAGCAGCGTAGGCTCAGGTCTACGGGAGCAGTACTTC
-,-,TRBJ2-1,TRBV11-2,12,CASSSPWEEQFF,TGTGCCAGCAGCTCCCCCTGGGAGGAGCAGTTCTTC
-,-,TRBJ2-1,TRBV29-1,13,CSVDQRAYNEQFF,TGCAGCGTTGATCAGCGGGCATACAATGAGCAGTTCTTC
-,-,TRBJ2-1,TRBV5-1,14,CASSSGTPRDEQFF,TGCGCCAGCAGCTCCGGGACACCCCGAGATGAGCAGTTCTTC
-,-,TRBJ1-6,TRBV6-5,15,CASSYGRVDTSPLHF,TGTGCCAGCAGTTACGGCAGGGTAGATACTTCACCCCTCCACTTT
TRBD1,-,TRBJ2-7,TRBV5-1,16,CASSSRPGQGISEQYF,TGCGCCAGCAGCTCGCGGCCGGGACAGGGGATTTCAGAGCAGTACTTC
-,-,TRBJ2-5,TRBV4-1,18,CASSQERRTLRGRETQYF,TGCGCCAGCAGCCAAGAAAGGAGGACTCTCAGGGGGAGGGAGACCCAGTACTTC
-,-,TRBJ2-7,TRBV21-1,20,CASSKGKNRATGHFNYEQYF,TGTGCCAGCAGCAAAGGGAAAAACAGAGCGACAGGGCATTTCAACTACGAGCAGTACTTC
TRBD1,-,TRBJ2-3,TRBV4-1,16,CASSQDGTVNTDTQYF,TGCGCCAGCAGCCAAGACGGGACAGTGAATACAGATACGCAGTATTTT
TRBD1,-,TRBJ1-1,TRBV11-3,14,CASSKDRVNTEAFF,TGTGCCAGCAGCAAGGACAGGGTGAACACTGAAGCTTTCTTT
TRBD1,-,TRBJ2-7,TRBV7-9,15,CASSSTRDSFYEQYF,TGTGCCAGCAGTAGTACGAGGGACAGCTTTTACGAGCAGTACTTC
TRBD1,once,TRBJ1-5,TRBV6-4,13,CASSEQGEQPQHF,TGTGCCAGCAGTGAACAGGGGGAACAGCCCCAGCATTTT
TRBD1,-,TRBJ2-6,TRBV5-4,17,CASSSWTGGSGANVLTF,TGTGCCAGCAGCTCGTGGACAGGGGGCTCTGGGGCCAACGTCCTGACTTTC
TRBD1,once,TRBJ2-7,TRBV6-5,16,CASSSGLGQGLDEQYF,TGTGCCAGCAGTTCTGGACTCGGACAGGGGCTGGACGAGCAGTACTTC
-,few,TRBJ2-7,TRBV5-4,12,CASSVDSYEQYF,TGTGCCAGCAGCGTAGACAGCTACGAGCAGTACTTC
-,-,TRBJ1-3,TRBV7-8,14,CASSPVPSGNTIYF,TGTGCCAGCTCCCCGGTTCCTTCTGGAAACACCATATATTTT
TRBD2,-,TRBJ2-1,TRBV9,15,CASSVDGTSKNEQFF,TGTGCCAGCAGCGTAGATGGGACTAGCAAGAATGAGCAGTTCTTC
-,-,TRBJ2-1,TRBV11-3,13,CASSFNSYNEQFF,TGTGCCAGCAGCTTCAACTCGTACAATGAGCAGTTCTTC
-,-,TRBJ2-3,TRBV5-1,14,CASSQTRRTDTQYF,TGCGCCAGCAGCCAAACGCGGCGGACAGATACGCAGTATTTT
-,-,TRBJ2-7,TRBV28,15,CASSSRGGFFYEQYF,TGTGCCAGCAGCAGCCGCGGAGGGTTCTTCTACGAGCAGTACTTC
TRBD2,once,TRBJ2-5,TRBV30,20,CAWSAFTGDMTSGRGETQYF,TGTGCCTGGAGTGCCTTTACAGGGGATATGACTAGCGGGAGGGGAGAGACCCAGTACTTC
-,once,TRBJ1-2,TRBV4-1,15,CASSPGEAVNYGYTF,TGCGCCAGCAGCCCGGGGGAGGCCGTTAACTATGGCTACACCTTC
TRBD2,-,TRBJ2-3,TRBV9,19,CASSAEGGTSGTSTDTQYF,TGTGCCAGCAGCGCCGAGGGCGGGACTAGCGGAACTAGCACAGATACGCAGTATTTT
TRBD1,-,TRBJ1-2,TRBV12-3/TRBV12-4,13,CASSLQGGHGYTF,TGTGCCAGCAGTTTACAGGGGGGACATGGCTACACCTTC
-,-,TRBJ1-1,TRBV11-2,13,CASRSTRNTEAFF,TGTGCCAGCAGGTCAACACGGAACACTGAAGCTTTCTTT
-,-,TRBJ1-6,TRBV2,15,CASSKDSGYNSPLHF,TGTGCCAGCAGCAAAGACAGCGGGTATAATTCACCCCTCCACTTT
TRBD2,-,TRBJ2-3,TRBV5-1,14,CASRLAGSADTQYF,TGCGCCAGCAGACTAGCGGGAAGCGCAGATACGCAGTATTTT